The sequence of this T cell receptor (beta chain) was determined in a study of blood T cell repertoires in COVID-19. V was clipped by 5 bases and J by 9 bases; unmatched bases: 4. CDR3 length: 13 residues. Some clones are missing from TCRdb's copy, which holds only in-frame ones; the method was immunoSEQ multiplex PCR. The data contain about 180,000 clones, 80% to 90% of them seen just once; the ten biggest clones take up around 3.3%. The chain carries TRBV12-3 or TRBV12-4 and TRBJ1-5; the match to TRBD1 covers 10 bases. This receptor was obtained from a man between 60 and 75 years old with acute or convalescent COVID-19. Sequencing input: peripheral blood. The chain's CDR3 is CASSDRGLMPQHF. The CDR3 coding sequence is TGTGCCAGCAGTGACAGGGGGCTGATGCCCCAGCATTTT.